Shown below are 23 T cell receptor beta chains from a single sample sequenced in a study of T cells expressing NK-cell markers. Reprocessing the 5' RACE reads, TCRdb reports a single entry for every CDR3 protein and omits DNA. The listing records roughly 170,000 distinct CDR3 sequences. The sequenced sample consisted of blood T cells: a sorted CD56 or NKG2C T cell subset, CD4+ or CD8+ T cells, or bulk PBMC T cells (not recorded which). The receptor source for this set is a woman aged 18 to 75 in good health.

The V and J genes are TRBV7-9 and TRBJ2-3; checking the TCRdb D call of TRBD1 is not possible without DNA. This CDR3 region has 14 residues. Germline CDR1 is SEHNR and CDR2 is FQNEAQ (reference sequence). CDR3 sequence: CASSPGFGADTQYF.

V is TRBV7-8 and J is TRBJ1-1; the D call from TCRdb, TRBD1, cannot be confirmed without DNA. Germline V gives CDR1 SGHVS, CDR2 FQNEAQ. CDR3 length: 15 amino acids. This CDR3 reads CASSLGGQLNTEAFF.

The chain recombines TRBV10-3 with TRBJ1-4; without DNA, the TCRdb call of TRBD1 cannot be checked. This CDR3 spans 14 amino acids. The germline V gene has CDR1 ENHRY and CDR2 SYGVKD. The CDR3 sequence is CAISERGAPEKLFF.

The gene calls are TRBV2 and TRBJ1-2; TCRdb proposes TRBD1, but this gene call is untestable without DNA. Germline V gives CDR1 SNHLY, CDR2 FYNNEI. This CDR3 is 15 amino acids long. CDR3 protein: CASSAQGAPPHGYTF.

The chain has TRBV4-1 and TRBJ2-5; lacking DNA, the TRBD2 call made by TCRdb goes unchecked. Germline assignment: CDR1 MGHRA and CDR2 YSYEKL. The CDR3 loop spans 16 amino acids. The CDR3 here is CASSQAVAGGRETQYF.

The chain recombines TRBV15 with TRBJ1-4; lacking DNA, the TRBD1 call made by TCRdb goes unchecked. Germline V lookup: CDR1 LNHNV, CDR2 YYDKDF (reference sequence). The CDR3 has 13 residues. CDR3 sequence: CATSPGTFEKLFF.

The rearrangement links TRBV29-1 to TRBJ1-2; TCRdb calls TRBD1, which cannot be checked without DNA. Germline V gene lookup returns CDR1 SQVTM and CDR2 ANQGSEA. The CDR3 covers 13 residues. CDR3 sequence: CSAGQGSVYGYTF.

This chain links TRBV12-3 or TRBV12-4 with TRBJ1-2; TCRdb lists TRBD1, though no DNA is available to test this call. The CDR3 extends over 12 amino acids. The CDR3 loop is CASSPTDRGYTF.

The CDR3 reads CASSFRGIVDNEQFF. The gene calls are TRBV5-5 and TRBJ2-1; TCRdb calls TRBD2, which cannot be checked without DNA. The CDR3 covers 15 residues. From germline, CDR1 is SGHKS and CDR2 YYEKEE (reference sequence).

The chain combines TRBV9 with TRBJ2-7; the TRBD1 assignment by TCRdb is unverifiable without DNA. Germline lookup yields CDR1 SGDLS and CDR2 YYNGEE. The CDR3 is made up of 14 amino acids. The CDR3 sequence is CASSTPGTEDEQYF. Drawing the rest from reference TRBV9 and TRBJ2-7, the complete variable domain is DSGVTQTPKHLITATGQRVTLRCSPRSGDLSVYWYQQSLDQGLQFLIQYYNGEERAKGNILERFSAQQFPDLHSELNLSSLELGDSALYFCASSTPGTEDEQYFGPGTRLTVT.

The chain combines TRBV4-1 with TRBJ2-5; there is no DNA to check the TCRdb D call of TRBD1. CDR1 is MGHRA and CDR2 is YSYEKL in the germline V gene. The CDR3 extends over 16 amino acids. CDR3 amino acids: CASSPKTALDQETQYF.

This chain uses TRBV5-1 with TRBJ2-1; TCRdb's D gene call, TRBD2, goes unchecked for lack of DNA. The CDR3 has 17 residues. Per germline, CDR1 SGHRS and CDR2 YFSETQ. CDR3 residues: CASSFPLAPRGYNEQFF. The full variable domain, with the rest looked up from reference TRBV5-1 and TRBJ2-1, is KAGVTQTPRYLIKTRGQQVTLSCSPISGHRSVSWYQQTPGQGLQFLFEYFSETQRNKGNFPGRFSGRQFSNSRSEMNVSTLELGDSALYLCASSFPLAPRGYNEQFFGPGTRLTVL.

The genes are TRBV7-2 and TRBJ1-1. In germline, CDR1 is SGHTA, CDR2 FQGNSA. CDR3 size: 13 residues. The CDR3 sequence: CASSLGESREAFF.

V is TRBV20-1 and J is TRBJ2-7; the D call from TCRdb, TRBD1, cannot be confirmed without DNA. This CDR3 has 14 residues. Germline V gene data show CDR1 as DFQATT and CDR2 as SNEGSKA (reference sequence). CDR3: CSARGGPLSYEQYF.

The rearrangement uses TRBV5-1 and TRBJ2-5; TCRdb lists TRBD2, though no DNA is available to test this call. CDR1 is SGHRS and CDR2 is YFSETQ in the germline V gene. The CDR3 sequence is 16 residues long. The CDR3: CASSLVAGVGQETQYF.

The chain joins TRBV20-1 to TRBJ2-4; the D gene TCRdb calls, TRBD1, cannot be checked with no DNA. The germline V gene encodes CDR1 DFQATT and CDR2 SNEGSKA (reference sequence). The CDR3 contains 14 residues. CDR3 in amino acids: CSAREAGGRNIQYF.

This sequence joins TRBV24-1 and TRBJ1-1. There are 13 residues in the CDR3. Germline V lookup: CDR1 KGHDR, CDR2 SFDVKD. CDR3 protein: CAYDGGGRTEAFF.

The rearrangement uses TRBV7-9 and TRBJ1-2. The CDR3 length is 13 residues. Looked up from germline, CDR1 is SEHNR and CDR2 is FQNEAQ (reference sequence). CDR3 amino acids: CASSLEVSYGYTF.

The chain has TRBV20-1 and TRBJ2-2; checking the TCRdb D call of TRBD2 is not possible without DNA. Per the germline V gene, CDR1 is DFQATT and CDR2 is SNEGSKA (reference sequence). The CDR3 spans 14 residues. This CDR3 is CSAVSGSGTGELFF.

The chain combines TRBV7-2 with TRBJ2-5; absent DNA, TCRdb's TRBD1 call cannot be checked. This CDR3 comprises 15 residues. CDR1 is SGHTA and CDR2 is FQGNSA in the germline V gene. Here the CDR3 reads CASSSQGFYQETQYF.

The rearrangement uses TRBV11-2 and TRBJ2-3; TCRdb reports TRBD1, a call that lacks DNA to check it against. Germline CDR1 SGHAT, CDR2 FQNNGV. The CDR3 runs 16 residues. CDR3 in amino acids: CASSPPGGGYRDTQYF.

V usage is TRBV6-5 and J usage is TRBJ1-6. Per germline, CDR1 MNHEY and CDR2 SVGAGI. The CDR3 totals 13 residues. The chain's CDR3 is CASNYNGGSPLHF.

CDR3 sequence: CSARWQRAYNEQFF. The J gene is TRBJ2-1, the V gene TRBV20-1; checking the TCRdb D call of TRBD2 is not possible without DNA. This CDR3 comprises 14 residues. The germline V gene encodes CDR1 DFQATT and CDR2 SNEGSKA (reference sequence).